The 27 T cell receptor beta chains presented below share a single source sample, sequenced in a study of beta chain features in type 1 diabetes. Every isolated RNA sample was fully reverse transcribed, so sequencing captured expressed TCRB transcripts. Only in-frame clones appear in the TCRdb table, and some are missing; sequencing was by immunoSEQ multiplex PCR. The data contain about 280,000 clones, 14% to 15% of them singletons. Antigens for these TCRs are unknown. Regarding the study as a whole: Type 1 diabetes patients had TCRB CDR3s that were shorter (moderately but significantly so) in all four CD4+ subsets.

Sequences were obtained from naive CD4+ T cells from blood. The receptors were gathered from a man aged 18-30 years with type 1 diabetes.

The gene calls are TRBV7-7 and TRBJ2-7, with a possible D match to TRBD2 (6 bases). V was shortened by 5 bases and J by 2 bases, with 10 bases between the two germline ends. CDR3 length equals 13 residues. CDR1 is SSHAT, CDR2 FNYEAQ, per germline (reference sequence). The CDR3 nucleotides read TGTGCCAGCAGCGTGGGACTGGCCTACGAGCAGTACTTC. This translates into CASSVGLAYEQYF.

This clone was counted between two and nine times. The V and J genes are TRBV4-2 and TRBJ2-1; 7 bases fit TRBD2. Germline values: CDR1 LGHNA, CDR2 YNFKEQ. V shed 0 bases and J 4 bases; nucleotides not matched to a gene: 3. This CDR3 comprises 15 residues. The CDR3 DNA reads TGTGCCAGCAGCCAAGATGGCGGGAGTTACAATGAGCAGTTCTTC. As protein: CASSQDGGSYNEQFF.

The rearrangement links TRBV19 to TRBJ1-2; D is undetermined. Germline V gene data show CDR1 as LNHDA and CDR2 as SQIVND (reference sequence). The CDR3 extends over 12 amino acids. V was cut by 0 bases and J by 6 bases, with 5 bases left in between. Here the CDR3 DNA reads TGTGCCAGTAGTATAGATGGCAATGGCTACACCTTC. It specifies CASSIDGNGYTF.

This chain joins TRBV7-2 and TRBJ1-5, with 7 bases fitting TRBD1. Trimming cost V 1 base and J 4 bases; bases outside gene matches: 4. This CDR3 has 15 amino acids. Germline lookup yields CDR1 SGHTA and CDR2 FQGNSA. Written as DNA, the CDR3 is TGTGCCAGCAGCTTAGGGGACAGCTTTAATCAGCCCCAGCATTTT. Amino acids: CASSLGDSFNQPQHF. The full variable domain, in which reference TRBV7-2 and TRBJ1-5 provide the parts outside the CDR3, is GAGVSQSPSNKVTEKGKDVELRCDPISGHTALYWYRQSLGQGLEFLIYFQGNSAPDKSGLPSDRFSAERTGGSVSTLTIQRTQQEDSAVYLCASSLGDSFNQPQHFGDGTRLSIL.

This clone was counted only a few times. The CDR3 sequence: CASSQEETSGGAYTQYF. The CDR3 DNA sequence: TGCGCCAGCAGCCAAGAGGAAACTAGCGGGGGGGCCTATACGCAGTATTTT. The chain has TRBV4-3 and TRBJ2-3; 13 bases fit TRBD2. The CDR3 runs to 17 residues. Trimming cost V 0 bases and J 7 bases; bases outside gene matches: 7. Looked up from germline, CDR1 is LGHNA and CDR2 is YSLEER.

This clone was picked up a small number of times. The chain carries TRBV11-2 and TRBJ1-1; the D is unclear. Germline-derived CDR1 and CDR2 are SGHAT and FQNNGV. This CDR3 contains 14 residues. Trimming took off 1 base at V and 1 base at J, with 7 bases between the two ends. CDR3 loop: CASSLAAGNTEAFF. The CDR3 nucleotides are TGTGCCAGCAGCTTAGCAGCGGGGAACACTGAAGCTTTCTTT.

This clone has just one count. This chain joins TRBV30 and TRBJ2-1, with a weak D call TRBD1 (6 bases). Trimming took 0 bases from V and 7 from J, leaving 19 bases between them. The length of the CDR3 is 16 residues. Germline V CDR1 and CDR2: GTSNPN, SVGIG (reference sequence). For the CDR3, the DNA is TGTGCCTGGAGTGTACTGAGGGGGAGACGTAAGAATGAGCAGTTCTTC. As protein: CAWSVLRGRRKNEQFF.

J is TRBJ2-5 and V is TRBV30; 9 bases line up with TRBD2. The trim removed 3 bases at V and 13 bases at J, leaving 6 bases unmatched. This CDR3 is built from 11 residues. CDR1 and CDR2 (germline): GTSNPN, SVGIG (reference sequence). The CDR3 reads CAWREPGLAYF. In DNA, the CDR3 is TGTGCCTGGAGGGAACCGGGACTAGCGTACTTC.

This chain uses TRBV2 with TRBJ2-1; 7 nucleotides match TRBD2. Per the germline V gene, CDR1 is SNHLY and CDR2 is FYNNEI. The CDR3 covers 15 residues. V lost 7 bases, J lost 4 bases, and 10 bases stayed unmatched. The CDR3 nucleotides read TGTGCCAGCACTCTAGCTGCGGGAGCATACAATGAGCAGTTCTTC. It encodes CASTLAAGAYNEQFF.

In its sample, this clone was seen a few times. The J gene is TRBJ1-5, the V gene TRBV30; no clear D. The CDR3 runs 13 residues. Trimming shortened V by 2 bases and J by 3 bases, and 8 bases separated the two germline ends. The germline V gene encodes CDR1 GTSNPN and CDR2 SVGIG (reference sequence). The CDR3 protein is CAWSRRVNQPQHF. The CDR3 coding sequence is TGTGCCTGGAGTCGACGGGTCAATCAGCCCCAGCATTTT.

The rearrangement joins TRBV21-1 to TRBJ2-1; the table's D call TRBD1 went unverified against the DNA. TRBV21-1 is noted as a pseudogene. The CDR3 sequence is 17 residues long. The CDR3 reads CASNTTGTGAYFDEQFF. DNA for the CDR3: TGTGCCAGCAACACGACCGGGACAGGGGCTTATTTCGATGAGCAGTTCTTC.

This clone was picked up a small number of times. V and J are TRBV5-6 and TRBJ2-1, with D uncertain. V was clipped by 4 bases and J by 8 bases, with 7 bases between them. This CDR3 has 11 amino acids. Germline loops: CDR1 SGHDT, CDR2 YYEEEE. The chain's CDR3 is CASSGLDEQFF. Written as DNA, the CDR3 is TGTGCCAGCAGCGGCCTGGATGAGCAGTTCTTC.

This clone was counted only a few times. This sequence joins TRBV11-2 and TRBJ1-2; D gene unclear. Germline assignment: CDR1 SGHAT and CDR2 FQNNGV. The V gene lost 2 bases and the J gene lost 8 bases, with 12 bases spanning the gap. The CDR3 extends over 13 amino acids. CDR3 region: CASSLIANKGYTF. Here the CDR3 DNA reads TGTGCCAGCAGCTTAATAGCCAACAAAGGCTACACCTTC. The full variable domain, rest sourced from reference TRBV11-2 and TRBJ1-2, is EAGVAQSPRYKIIEKRQSVAFWCNPISGHATLYWYQQILGQGPKLLIQFQNNGVVDDSQLPKDRFSAERLKGVDSTLKIQPAKLEDSAVYLCASSLIANKGYTFGSGTRLTVV.

The chain links TRBV30 to TRBJ2-7; no firm D call. CDR1 and CDR2 (germline): GTSNPN, SVGIG (reference sequence). V gave up 2 bases and J gave up 3 bases, with 8 bases separating them. The CDR3 spans 12 residues. This chain's CDR3 is CAWSITFYEQYF. CDR3 DNA: TGTGCCTGGAGTATCACTTTCTACGAGCAGTACTTC.

This clone was counted only a few times. The V and J genes are TRBV5-4 and TRBJ2-3, with a weak D call TRBD1 (6 bases). Trimming removed 4 bases at V and 0 bases at J, with 9 bases between. The CDR3 is made up of 14 amino acids. The germline gives CDR1 SGHNT, CDR2 YYREEE (reference sequence). This chain's CDR3 is CASSPGQSTDTQYF. The CDR3 DNA reads as TGTGCCAGCAGCCCGGGACAAAGCACAGATACGCAGTATTTT.

This clone was observed a few times. J is TRBJ2-5 and V is TRBV28; 8 bases agree with TRBD1. Looked up from germline, CDR1 is MDHEN and CDR2 is SYDVKM. The CDR3 contains 14 residues. The V segment lost 5 bases and the J segment 4 bases; nucleotides outside the gene matches: 6. DNA of the CDR3: TGTGCCAGCAGTACAGCAGGGGGCAGAGAGACCCAGTACTTC. It yields the protein CASSTAGGRETQYF.

This clone was seen only a few times. The rearrangement links TRBV29-1 to TRBJ2-3, with a tentative D call TRBD1 (5 bases). Germline values: CDR1 SQVTM, CDR2 ANQGSEA. Trimming removed 6 bases at V and 4 bases at J, with 14 bases between. The CDR3 is 13 amino acids. The CDR3 loop reads CSVSVGAADTQYF. In DNA form, the CDR3 reads TGCAGCGTCAGTGTAGGGGCGGCAGATACGCAGTATTTT.

The rearrangement joins TRBV28 to TRBJ2-6; 7 bases align to TRBD1. CDR1 and CDR2 (germline): MDHEN, SYDVKM. The CDR3 extends over 17 amino acids. J lost 2 bases, V lost 7 bases, and 11 bases had no gene match. The CDR3 here is CASTTGVPRAGANVLTF. CDR3 in DNA: TGTGCCAGCACCACAGGGGTTCCTCGAGCTGGGGCCAACGTCCTGACTTTC.

This clone showed up just a few times. The gene calls are TRBV4-1 and TRBJ2-1; a weak D match, TRBD1 (5 bases). CDR1 is MGHRA and CDR2 is YSYEKL in the germline V gene. CDR3 length: 15 amino acids. Trimming took off 4 bases at V and 7 bases at J, with 17 bases between the two ends. This chain's CDR3 is CASSRMGLERNEQFF. CDR3 DNA: TGCGCCAGCAGCCGTATGGGGCTGGAACGAAATGAGCAGTTCTTC.

V and J are TRBV7-9 and TRBJ2-7; weak D call: TRBD2 (6 bases). The CDR3 runs 14 residues. Germline lookup yields CDR1 SEHNR and CDR2 FQNEAQ (reference sequence). V lost 4 bases to trimming and J lost 1 base, with 11 bases between them. This chain's CDR3 is CASSSEGLSYEQYF. The CDR3 DNA reads as TGTGCCAGCAGCTCGGAGGGCTTGTCCTACGAGCAGTACTTC.

The chain employs TRBV12-5 and TRBJ2-4, with a weak D call TRBD1 (5 bases). The germline V gene encodes CDR1 LGHNT and CDR2 FRNRAP. V lost 0 bases and J 0 bases, leaving 12 bases between the germline ends. This CDR3 is built from 17 residues. The CDR3 protein is CASGLVREPLAKNIQYF. CDR3 DNA: TGTGCTAGTGGTTTGGTCAGGGAACCCCTAGCCAAAAACATTCAGTACTTC. The whole variable domain, remainder taken from reference TRBV12-5 and TRBJ2-4, is DARVTQTPRHKVTEMGQEVTMRCQPILGHNTVFWYRQTMMQGLELLAYFRNRAPLDDSGMPKDRFSAEMPDATLATLKIQPSEPRDSAVYFCASGLVREPLAKNIQYFGAGTRLSVL.

This clone was picked up a small number of times. The genes are TRBV15 and TRBJ2-7; TRBD2 aligns across 12 bases. J lost 4 bases, V lost 1 base, and 2 bases had no gene match. CDR1 is LNHNV, CDR2 YYDKDF, per germline (reference sequence). The CDR3 contains 15 residues. The CDR3 nucleotides read TGTGCCACCAGCAGAGGGACTAGCGGGAATTACGAGCAGTACTTC. This translates into CATSRGTSGNYEQYF.

The chain links TRBV19 to TRBJ1-2; no definite D call. The V end lost 6 bases, the J end lost 0 bases, and 11 bases lay between the germline ends. Germline values: CDR1 LNHDA, CDR2 SQIVND (reference sequence). CDR3 size: 14 residues. The CDR3, as DNA: TGTGCCAGTAGGACCACGGGGACTAACTATGGCTACACCTTC. It codes for CASRTTGTNYGYTF.

The CDR3 DNA is TGTGCCAGCAGGCCAGCGGGGCAGGGAGGGGCGGCGCAGACCCAGTACTTC. This gives the protein CASRPAGQGGAAQTQYF. V usage is TRBV11-2 and J usage is TRBJ2-5, with 7 bases matching TRBD2. The CDR3 consists of 17 residues. V shed 6 bases, J shed 6 bases, and the junction held 19 bases outside the gene matches. Germline V gives CDR1 SGHAT, CDR2 FQNNGV.

J is TRBJ2-3 and V is TRBV4-2, with 11 nucleotides matching TRBD2. The CDR3 is made up of 17 amino acids. Germline V gene sequence: CDR1 LGHNA, CDR2 YNFKEQ. The V segment lost 0 bases and the J segment 5 bases; nucleotides outside the gene matches: 7. The CDR3 DNA follows: TGTGCCAGCAGCCAAGAGTATGGGACTAGCGGTGGAGATACGCAGTATTTT. Translating gives CASSQEYGTSGGDTQYF.

V and J are TRBV7-9 and TRBJ2-7, with D maybe TRBD1 (5 bases). The CDR3 is 17 residues long. Germline CDR1 SEHNR, CDR2 FQNEAQ (reference sequence). V dropped 4 bases and J dropped 6 bases, with 25 bases sitting between them. CDR3 region: CASSSPLDRLGQFEQYF. DNA of the CDR3: TGTGCCAGCAGCTCCCCGCTCGACCGACTGGGGCAGTTCGAGCAGTACTTC.

This chain links TRBV6-1 with TRBJ1-5; TRBD1 matches at 10 bases. Germline V gene sequence: CDR1 MNHNS, CDR2 SASEGT. V lost 7 bases and J lost 1; bases outside the gene matches: 4. This CDR3 contains 15 residues. The CDR3 DNA follows: TGTGCCAGCACCGGACAGGGGGTGAGCAATCAGCCCCAGCATTTT. Residues: CASTGQGVSNQPQHF.